The 12 T cell receptor beta chains below come from one sample, sequenced in a study of T cell clonotyping in hematopoietic cell transplantation. Time point meaning: recipient sample about 28 days before transplant, after cytoreduction. Generated by immunoSEQ multiplex PCR, the TCRdb table keeps only in-frame clones and is missing some. Of roughly 40,000 clones listed, 85% are singletons. The material was peripheral blood mononuclear cells, obtained before stem cell transplant. The receptors derive from a man aged 55 to 70 with acute myeloid leukemia. Some clones in this sample may be carry-over from other donors' samples.

The genes are TRBV5-1 and TRBJ2-5; TRBD2 matches at 14 bases. This CDR3 contains 15 residues. J was trimmed by 6 bases and V by 5 bases; bases with no gene match: 6. Per germline, CDR1 SGHRS and CDR2 YFSETQ. The CDR3 loop is CASRNGTSGGQTQYF. The CDR3 nucleotides read TGCGCCAGCAGAAATGGGACTAGCGGGGGTCAGACCCAGTACTTC.

The J gene is TRBJ1-1, the V gene TRBV4-1; D perhaps matches TRBD1 (6 bases). V shed 0 bases and J shed 4 bases, with 12 bases lying between them. Germline V lookup: CDR1 MGHRA, CDR2 YSYEKL. The CDR3 has 15 amino acids. The CDR3 loop is CASSQDEGGGTEAFF. CDR3 DNA: TGCGCCAGCAGCCAAGATGAGGGGGGCGGCACTGAAGCTTTCTTT.

The chain uses TRBV19 and TRBJ1-5; TRBD1 might be the D (5 bases). This CDR3 spans 17 amino acids. Trimming left V 5 bases short and J 2 bases short, with 19 bases between. Germline V gene data show CDR1 as LNHDA and CDR2 as SQIVND (reference sequence). CDR3 in amino acids: CASSFRSRVGGNQPQHF. The CDR3 DNA reads TGTGCCAGTAGTTTCCGCAGCAGGGTGGGTGGCAATCAGCCCCAGCATTTT.

This clone was detected only once. CDR3 in DNA: TGCAGCGTTGCCGACAGGAGGAACACTGAAGCTTTCTTT. Translated: CSVADRRNTEAFF. The chain employs TRBV29-1 and TRBJ1-1; TRBD1 might be the D (6 bases). In germline, CDR1 is SQVTM, CDR2 ANQGSEA. The CDR3 spans 13 residues. Trimming left V 4 bases short and J 1 base short, with 10 bases between. The complete variable domain, with remaining parts taken from reference TRBV29-1 and TRBJ1-1, reads SAVISQKPSRDICQRGTSLTIQCQVDSQVTMMFWYRQQPGQSLTLIATANQGSEATYESGFVIDKFPISRPNLTFSTLTVSNMSPEDSSIYLCSVADRRNTEAFFGQGTRLTVV.

The chain combines TRBV14 with TRBJ1-5; a possible D gene is TRBD1 (5 bases). V dropped 5 bases and J dropped 0 bases, with 8 bases sitting between them. Germline loops: CDR1 SGHDN, CDR2 FVKESK. CDR3 length: 14 amino acids. DNA for the CDR3: TGTGCCAGCAGCTCGGGACTTAGCAATCAGCCCCAGCATTTT. It yields the protein CASSSGLSNQPQHF.

The J gene is TRBJ2-7, the V gene TRBV28, with 10 positions matching TRBD2. This CDR3 is 16 amino acids long. Germline CDR1 and CDR2: MDHEN and SYDVKM. J gave up 6 bases and V 2 bases, and 10 bases lay outside the gene matches. DNA for the CDR3: TGTGCCAGCAGTTTAGTCGCAGCGGGGGGGCATGGCGAGCAGTACTTC. Translation gives CASSLVAAGGHGEQYF. Full variable domain (remainder filled in from reference TRBV28 and TRBJ2-7): DVKVTQSSRYLVKRTGEKVFLECVQDMDHENMFWYRQDPGLGLRLIYFSYDVKMKEKGDIPEGYSVSREKKERFSLILESASTNQTSMYLCASSLVAAGGHGEQYFGPGTRLTVT.

The V gene is TRBV19, the J gene TRBJ2-7, with 12 bases aligning to TRBD1. J gave up 6 bases and V 4 bases, and 7 bases lay outside the gene matches. The CDR3 has 15 residues. The germline V gene has CDR1 LNHDA and CDR2 SQIVND (reference sequence). CDR3 protein: CASSTMGQGAGEQYF. The CDR3 DNA is TGTGCCAGTAGTACGATGGGACAGGGGGCTGGCGAGCAGTACTTC. The variable domain in full, with the rest retrieved from reference TRBV19 and TRBJ2-7, is DGGITQSPKYLFRKEGQNVTLSCEQNLNHDAMYWYRQDPGQGLRLIYYSQIVNDFQKGDIAEGYSVSREKKESFPLTVTSAQKNPTAFYLCASSTMGQGAGEQYFGPGTRLTVT.

This chain connects TRBV6-1 to TRBJ1-4, with 9 nucleotides matching TRBD1. The V gene end was trimmed by 8 bases and the J gene end by 8 bases; junction bases not matched to a gene: 12. The V gene's germline CDR1 is MNHNS and CDR2 SASEGT. The CDR3 length is 15 residues. The CDR3 DNA reads as TGTGCCAGCTCTAGGCCGCCCGGGACAGGGGAAAAACTGTTTTTT. Its translation is CASSRPPGTGEKLFF.

To note about this clone: Distinct nucleotide sequences in the sample also encode this CDR3. Here the CDR3 reads CATSRGDGNYGYTF. The CDR3 region has the DNA TGTGCCACCAGCAGAGGGGACGGAAACTATGGCTACACCTTC. This chain connects TRBV15 to TRBJ1-2, with TRBD1 as a possible D gene (5 bases). Germline V gene sequence: CDR1 LNHNV, CDR2 YYDKDF (reference sequence). Trimming shortened V by 1 base and J by 2 bases, and 8 bases separated the two germline ends. This CDR3 comprises 14 residues.

The chain is built from TRBV29-1 and TRBJ2-7, with D maybe TRBD2 (5 bases). Germline lookup yields CDR1 SQVTM and CDR2 ANQGSEA. V shed 3 bases and J shed 4 bases, with 25 bases lying between them. This CDR3 has 17 amino acids. CDR3 DNA: TGCAGCGTTGATAGGGTGGGAGCGCCGGTGGATTTATACGAGCAGTACTTC. It codes for CSVDRVGAPVDLYEQYF.

The chain combines TRBV4-2 with TRBJ1-2, with D possibly TRBD1 on 5 matching bases. There are 14 residues in the CDR3. V lost 6 bases and J lost 2, with 13 bases in between. CDR1 and CDR2 (germline): LGHNA, YNFKEQ. CDR3 amino acids: CASSPEGRNYGYTF. The CDR3 DNA reads as TGTGCCAGCAGTCCCGAGGGACGGAACTATGGCTACACCTTC.

The chain has TRBV5-6 and TRBJ1-1, with unresolved D. Trimming removed 1 base at V and 3 bases at J, with 22 bases between. The germline CDR1 and CDR2 sequences are SGHDT and YYEEEE. The CDR3 has 18 residues. The CDR3 protein is CASSLPGRGVESYTEAFF. In DNA form, the CDR3 reads TGTGCCAGCAGCTTGCCCGGGCGTGGGGTCGAGTCTTACACTGAAGCTTTCTTT.